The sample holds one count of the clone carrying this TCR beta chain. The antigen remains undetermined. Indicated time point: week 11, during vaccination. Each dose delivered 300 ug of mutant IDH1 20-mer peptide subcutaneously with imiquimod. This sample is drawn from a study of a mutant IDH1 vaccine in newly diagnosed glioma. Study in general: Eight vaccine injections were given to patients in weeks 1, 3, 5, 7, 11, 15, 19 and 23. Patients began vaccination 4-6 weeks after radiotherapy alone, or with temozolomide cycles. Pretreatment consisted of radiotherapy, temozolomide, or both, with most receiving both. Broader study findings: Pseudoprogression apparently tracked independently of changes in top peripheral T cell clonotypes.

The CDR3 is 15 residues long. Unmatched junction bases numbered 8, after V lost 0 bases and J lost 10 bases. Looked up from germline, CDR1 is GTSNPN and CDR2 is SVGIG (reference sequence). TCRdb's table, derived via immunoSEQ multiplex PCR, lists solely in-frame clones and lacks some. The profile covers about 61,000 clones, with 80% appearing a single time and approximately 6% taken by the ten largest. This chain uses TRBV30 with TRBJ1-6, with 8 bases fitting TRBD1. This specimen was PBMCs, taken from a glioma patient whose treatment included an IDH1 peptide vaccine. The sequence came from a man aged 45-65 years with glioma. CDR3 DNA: TGTGCCTGGAGTGTCCGGGGACAGGTTTCCTCACCCCTCCACTTT. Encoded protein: CAWSVRGQVSSPLHF.